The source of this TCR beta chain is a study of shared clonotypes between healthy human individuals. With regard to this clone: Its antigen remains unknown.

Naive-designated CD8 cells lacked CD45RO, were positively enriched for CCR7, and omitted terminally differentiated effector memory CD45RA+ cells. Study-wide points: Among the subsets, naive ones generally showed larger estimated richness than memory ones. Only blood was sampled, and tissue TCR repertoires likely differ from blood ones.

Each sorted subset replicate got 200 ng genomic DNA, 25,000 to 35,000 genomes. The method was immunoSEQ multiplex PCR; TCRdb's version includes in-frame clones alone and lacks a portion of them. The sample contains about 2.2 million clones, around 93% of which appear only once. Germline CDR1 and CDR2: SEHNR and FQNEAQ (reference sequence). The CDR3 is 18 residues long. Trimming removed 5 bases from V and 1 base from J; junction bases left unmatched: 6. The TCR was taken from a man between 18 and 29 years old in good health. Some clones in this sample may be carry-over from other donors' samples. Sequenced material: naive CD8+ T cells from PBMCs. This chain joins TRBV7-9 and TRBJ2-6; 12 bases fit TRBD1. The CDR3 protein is CASSPPGQGASGANVLTF. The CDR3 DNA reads TGTGCCAGCAGCCCACCGGGACAGGGGGCTTCTGGGGCCAACGTCCTGACTTTC. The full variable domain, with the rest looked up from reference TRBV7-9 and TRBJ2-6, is DTGVSQNPRHKITKRGQNVTFRCDPISEHNRLYWYRQTLGQGPEFLTYFQNEAQLEKSRLLSDRFSAERPKGSFSTLEIQRTEQGDSAMYLCASSPPGQGASGANVLTFGAGSRLTVL.